The following is a T cell receptor beta chain sequence with its context. This sample is drawn from a study of cytomegalovirus exposure and HLA in healthy donors. The PCR contained 60 Vbeta and 13 Jbeta primers. The repertoire was sequenced with immunoSEQ multiplex PCR; TCRdb's copy has only in-frame clones and lacks some. The sample contains 150,000 to 200,000 clones, around 78% of which appear only once. Sequenced sample: PBMCs. This TCR came from a woman aged 40 to 49 in good health and CMV-seronegative.

The CDR3 coding sequence is TGTGCCAGTAGTATGGGGGACACTTCGAACACTGAAGCTTTCTTT. This gives the protein CASSMGDTSNTEAFF. The chain has TRBV19 and TRBJ1-1, with D perhaps matching TRBD1 (6 bases). The CDR3 has 15 residues. CDR1 and CDR2 (germline): LNHDA, SQIVND (reference sequence). The V and J ends lost 3 bases and 1 base respectively, with 12 bases between them.